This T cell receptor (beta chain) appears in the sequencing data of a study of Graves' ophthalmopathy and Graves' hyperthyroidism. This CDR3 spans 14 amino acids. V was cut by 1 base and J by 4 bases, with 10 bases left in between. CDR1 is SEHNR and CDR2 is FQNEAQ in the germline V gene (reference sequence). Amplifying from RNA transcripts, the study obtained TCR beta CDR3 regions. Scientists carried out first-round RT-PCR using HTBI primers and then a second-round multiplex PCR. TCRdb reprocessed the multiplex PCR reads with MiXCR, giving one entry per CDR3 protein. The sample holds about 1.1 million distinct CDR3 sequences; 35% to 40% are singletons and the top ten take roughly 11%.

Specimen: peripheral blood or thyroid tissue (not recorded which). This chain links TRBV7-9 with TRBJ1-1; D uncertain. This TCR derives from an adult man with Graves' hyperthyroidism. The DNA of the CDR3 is TGTGCCAGCAGCTTAGTCGTCAGCTCCACTGAAGCTTTCTTT. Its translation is CASSLVVSSTEAFF.